The subject of this entry is one T cell receptor beta chain. Which antigen it targets is not known. No per-base quality is available; no much larger clone lies one base away. This sample was included in a study of T cell responses to AZD1222 COVID-19 vaccine (dated by TCRdb to the early 2020s). Context from the whole study: Because spike-specific TCR depth and breadth did not differ between the two schedules, AZD1222 recipients who got a second dose at roughly 4 weeks were pooled with those who got a second dose at roughly 12 weeks. TCR sequencing covered fewer than 250 trial participants: 207 given two doses of AZD1222 and 26 given two doses of MenACWY control vaccine. Trial participants were enrolled into age subgroups of 18-55, 56-69 and 70-plus years, which contained 148, 28 and 57 TCR-sequenced participants, respectively. General study outcomes and caveats: Because no day 14 peak-response samples were available, the repertoires could be characterized only after the peak T cell response. In the small 56-69-year group, the increase in depth fell short of significance, most likely because of low power. The whole spike protein was spanned by vaccine-associated CD4 TCRs, and dominant responses were seen in regions 160-218 and 743-854. Only six or seven AZD1222 recipients were SARS-CoV-2 seropositive at baseline, limiting conclusions about previously exposed vaccinees. Most participants were white British and females outnumbered males, and the authors suggested that clonal diversity may have been underestimated. A significant rise in spike-specific TCR breadth and depth was observed after two AZD1222 doses relative to day 0 and relative to MenACWY recipients. Epitopes outside the regions mutated in the B.1.351 and B.1.1.7 variants were reportedly recognized by nearly half of the unique spike-specific TCRs.

The CDR3 regions of human TCRbeta chains were analyzed by immunosequencing. Regarding the original processing steps: Repertoire TCRs were checked for matches against a reference library of SARS-CoV-2-specific TCRs that had been generated using the MIRA antigen-specificity platform. Breadth was defined as the fraction of unique TCRs that were SARS-CoV-2-associated. Depth was defined as the fraction of total T cells that were SARS-CoV-2-associated. Using the MIRA data, every spike-specific TCR was mapped to the spike region that the TCR reacted to and assigned to either a CD4 or a CD8 class. Log10-transformed breadth and depth values were compared by one-way ANOVA with Sidak's multiple comparisons tests. The source is immuneACCESS, and TCRdb retained only in-frame sequences with V and J called. Part of the clones is not carried over; for the studies checked, unresolved V genes explain less than half of this, and the remainder is unexplained. Clone size and the V and J calls come from that table; the DNA yielded D and trimming. This sample has about 150,000 clones in its table, and around nine tenths of those were observed once. Of the sample, about 5% falls within the top ten clones.

V is reduced by 5 bases and J by 4 bases, leaving a spacing of 9 bases between them. The germline V gene (reference sequence) provides CDR1 PRHDT and CDR2 FYEKMQ. The CDR3 covers 13 residues, taking in both the cysteine and the phenylalanine. Only CDR3 DNA is held: 39 bases, read in frame from base 1. The sample's time point label, in plain terms: baseline before first vaccination. The vaccinee samples were drawn from two UK trials, COV001 and COV002, one of which was a single-blind randomized controlled phase 2/3 trial testing AZD1222 (ChAdOx1 nCoV-19) in healthy adults. Trial participant PBMC samples were collected at day 0 and day 28 after the second dose for TCRbeta chain sequencing.

Material: peripheral blood, obtained on day 0 of AZD1222 vaccination. The receptor's source is an adult in good health. Recombination linked TRBV13 to TRBJ2-1, with the D gene too uncertain to name. The DNA is TGTGCCAGCAGCCCGGCACGATACAATGAGCAGTTCTTC. This sequence encodes CASSPARYNEQFF.